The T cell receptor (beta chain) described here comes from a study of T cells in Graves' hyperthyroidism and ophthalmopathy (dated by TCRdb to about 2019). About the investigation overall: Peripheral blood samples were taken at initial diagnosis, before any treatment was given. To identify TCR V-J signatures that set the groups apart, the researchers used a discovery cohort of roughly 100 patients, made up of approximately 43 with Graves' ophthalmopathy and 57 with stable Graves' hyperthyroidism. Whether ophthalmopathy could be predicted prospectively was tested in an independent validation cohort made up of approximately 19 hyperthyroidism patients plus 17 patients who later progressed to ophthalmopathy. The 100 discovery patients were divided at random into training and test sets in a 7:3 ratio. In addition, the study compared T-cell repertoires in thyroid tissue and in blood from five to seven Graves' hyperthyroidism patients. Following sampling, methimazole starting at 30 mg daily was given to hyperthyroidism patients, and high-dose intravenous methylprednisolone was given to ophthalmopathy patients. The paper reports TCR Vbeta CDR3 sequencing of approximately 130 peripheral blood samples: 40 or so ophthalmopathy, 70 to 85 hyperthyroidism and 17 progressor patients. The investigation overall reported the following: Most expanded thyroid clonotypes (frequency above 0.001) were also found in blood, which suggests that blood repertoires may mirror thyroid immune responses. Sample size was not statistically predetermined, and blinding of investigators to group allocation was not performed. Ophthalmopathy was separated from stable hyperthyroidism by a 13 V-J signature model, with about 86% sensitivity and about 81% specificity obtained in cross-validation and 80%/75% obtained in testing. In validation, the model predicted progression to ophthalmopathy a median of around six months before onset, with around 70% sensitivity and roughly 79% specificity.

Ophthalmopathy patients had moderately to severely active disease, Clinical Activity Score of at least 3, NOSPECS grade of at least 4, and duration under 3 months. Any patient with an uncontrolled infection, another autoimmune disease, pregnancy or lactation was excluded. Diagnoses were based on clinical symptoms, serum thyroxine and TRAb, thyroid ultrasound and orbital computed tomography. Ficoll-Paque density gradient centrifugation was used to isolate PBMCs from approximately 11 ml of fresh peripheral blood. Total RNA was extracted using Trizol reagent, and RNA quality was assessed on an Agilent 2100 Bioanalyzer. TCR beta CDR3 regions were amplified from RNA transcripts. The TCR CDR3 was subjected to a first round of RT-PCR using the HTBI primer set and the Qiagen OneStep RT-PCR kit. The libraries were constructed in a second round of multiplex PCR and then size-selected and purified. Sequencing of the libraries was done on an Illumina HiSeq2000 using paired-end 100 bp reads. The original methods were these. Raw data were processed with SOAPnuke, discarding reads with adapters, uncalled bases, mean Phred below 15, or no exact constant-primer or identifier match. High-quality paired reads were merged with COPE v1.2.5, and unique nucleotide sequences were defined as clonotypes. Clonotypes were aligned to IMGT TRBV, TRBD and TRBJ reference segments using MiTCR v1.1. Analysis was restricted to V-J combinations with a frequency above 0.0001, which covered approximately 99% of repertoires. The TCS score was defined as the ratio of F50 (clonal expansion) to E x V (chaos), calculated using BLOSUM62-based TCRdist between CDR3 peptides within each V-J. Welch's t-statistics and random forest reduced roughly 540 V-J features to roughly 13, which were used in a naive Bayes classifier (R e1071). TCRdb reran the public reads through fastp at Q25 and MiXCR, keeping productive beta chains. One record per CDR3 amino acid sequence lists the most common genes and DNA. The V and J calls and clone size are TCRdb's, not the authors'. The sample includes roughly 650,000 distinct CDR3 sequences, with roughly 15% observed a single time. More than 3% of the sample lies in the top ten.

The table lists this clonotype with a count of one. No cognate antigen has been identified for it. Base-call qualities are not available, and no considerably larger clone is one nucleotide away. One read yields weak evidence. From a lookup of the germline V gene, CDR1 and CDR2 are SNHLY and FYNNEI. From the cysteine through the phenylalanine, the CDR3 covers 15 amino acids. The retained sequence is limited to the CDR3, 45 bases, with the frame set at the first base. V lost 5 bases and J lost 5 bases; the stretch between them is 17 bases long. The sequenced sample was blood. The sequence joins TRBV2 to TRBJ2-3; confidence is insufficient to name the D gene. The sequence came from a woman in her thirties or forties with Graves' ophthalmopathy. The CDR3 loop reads CASSTEGSGGDTQYF. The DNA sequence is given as TGTGCCAGCAGTACCGAAGGGTCGGGTGGAGATACGCAGTATTTT.